The clone carrying this TCR beta chain was seen many times. Its antigen is not identified. The source of the sample is a study of HIV-infected patients and healthy controls. Reverse transcription used 450 to 500 ng RNA and constant-region primers for alpha and beta. Alpha and beta chain libraries were made separately by chain-specific third strand synthesis with multiplexing indices. From the 5' RACE reads, TCRdb called clonotypes with MiXCR, one entry per CDR3 protein. The sample gives over 7,500 distinct CDR3 sequences, 5.5% to 7% of which show up once; approximately 22% is in the top ten. Findings and caveats of the study: HLA types of the donors remained undetermined. Compared with untreated HIV+ repertoires, healthy controls showed roughly threefold more distinct CDR3s and higher Shannon diversity.

Germline CDR1 is MNHEY and CDR2 is SVGAGI. The CDR3 contains 13 residues. Between the trimmed V and J ends, which lost 4 bases and 5 bases, there was a span of 10 bases. All unsorted peripheral T cells were captured because whole blood was used without fractionation. This material consisted of blood, taken before antiretroviral therapy. The TCR sequence derives from an adult with HIV infection. The rearrangement joins TRBV6-5 to TRBJ2-3; TRBD2 might be the D (6 bases). As DNA, the CDR3 is TGTGCCAGCAGTTTCCCCGGGGGAGATACGCAGTATTTT. It yields the protein CASSFPGGDTQYF.